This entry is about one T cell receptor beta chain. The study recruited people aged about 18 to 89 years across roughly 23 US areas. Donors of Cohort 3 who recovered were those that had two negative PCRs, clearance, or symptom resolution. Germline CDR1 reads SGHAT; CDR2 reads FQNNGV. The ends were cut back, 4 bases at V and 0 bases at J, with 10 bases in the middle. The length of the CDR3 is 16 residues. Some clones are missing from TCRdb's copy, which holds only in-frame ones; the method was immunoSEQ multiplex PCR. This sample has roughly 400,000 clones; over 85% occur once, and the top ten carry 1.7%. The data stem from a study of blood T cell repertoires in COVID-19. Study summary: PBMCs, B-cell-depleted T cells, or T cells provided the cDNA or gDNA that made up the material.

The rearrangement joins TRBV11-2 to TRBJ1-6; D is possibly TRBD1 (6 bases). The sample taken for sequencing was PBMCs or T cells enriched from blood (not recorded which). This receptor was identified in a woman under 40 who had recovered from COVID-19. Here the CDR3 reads CASSSRDTSYNSPLHF. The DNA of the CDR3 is TGTGCCAGCAGCTCTCGGGACACCTCCTATAATTCACCCCTCCACTTT.